This T cell receptor beta chain was captured in a study of cytomegalovirus exposure and HLA in healthy donors. Study results and limitations: Researchers counted around 180 TCR beta chains as cytomegalovirus-associated.

The ends lost 0 bases at V and 4 bases at J; junction bases unmatched: 9. Germline V gives CDR1 LGHNA, CDR2 YSLEER. This CDR3 is 17 amino acids long. Points on this clone: Its antigen is undetermined.

Data came from immunoSEQ multiplex PCR; TCRdb stores just in-frame clones and leaves some out. In the table there are 330,000 or so clones, roughly 89% of which are singletons. The clonotype was recovered from a woman between 18 and 29 years old in good health and CMV-seronegative. This chain joins TRBV4-3 and TRBJ2-5; TRBD2 matches at 9 bases. The sample consisted of PBMCs. The CDR3, as DNA: TGCGCCAGCAGCCAAGACGCCGGCGGGAGGGCCGGAGAGACCCAGTACTTC. It codes for CASSQDAGGRAGETQYF.